This entry is about one T cell receptor beta chain. This CDR3 spans 14 amino acids. V trimming: 6 bases; J trimming: 2 bases; junction bases outside the gene matches: 3. Per germline, CDR1 MRHNA and CDR2 SNTAGT. The sample is drawn from a study of OX40 agonist ivuxolimab in advanced cancers. The protocol was immunoSEQ multiplex PCR, while the TCRdb copy is restricted to in-frame clones and leaves out a portion. The sample yields approximately 70,000 clones, around 88% seen once. This sequence joins TRBV6-4 and TRBJ2-2; 7 nucleotides align to TRBD1. Material: CD4+ or CD8+ T cells sorted from blood, obtained in a trial of the OX40 agonist ivuxolimab. This clonotype was obtained from an adult with an advanced solid tumor such as melanoma, head and neck, liver or kidney cancer. The CDR3 sequence: CASRRDRNTGELFF. The DNA of the CDR3 is TGTGCCAGCAGACGGGACAGAAACACCGGGGAGCTGTTTTTT.